This TCR beta chain was captured by sequencing in a study of CD8 T cells in Susac syndrome. The study's findings and limits: Susac-specific public clones numbered more than 15 in total CD8+ repertoires (and about 5 in CD8+ TEMRA repertoires). CD8+ clones in Susac expanded most in TEMRA cells and active patients.

As concerns this clonotype: Its antigen is not identified.

RNA, at about 0.45 to 1 ug, was reverse transcribed with random hexamers. Amplification of the TCR beta CDR3 was carried out by immunoSEQ multiplex PCR, which spanned a total of 54 Vbeta and 13 Jbeta segments. TCRdb passed the immunoSEQ multiplex PCR reads through MiXCR, listing each CDR3 protein once. The table has about 100,000 distinct CDR3 sequences, around 96% seen once; the top ten hold 0.3%. The V gene lost 6 bases and the J gene lost 8 bases, with 12 bases spanning the gap. CDR3 length: 12 amino acids. CDR1 and CDR2 from the germline V gene are MNHEY and SMNVEV (reference sequence). This receptor was taken from a human donor with Susac syndrome. The rearrangement uses TRBV27 and TRBJ2-3, with D unresolved. Sequencing was done on a sample of CD8+ T cells from PBMCs. Here the CDR3 reads CASSVRPGTQYF. CDR3 bases: TGTGCCAGCAGCGTACGGCCGGGTACGCAGTATTTT.